Listed here are 12 T cell receptor beta chains from one sample, sequenced in a study of blood T cell repertoires in COVID-19. Some clones are missing from TCRdb's copy, which holds only in-frame ones; the method was immunoSEQ multiplex PCR. Of approximately 140,000 clones listed, approximately 88% are singletons. Sequencing used peripheral blood. The receptors stem from a human donor in a cohort sampled during active COVID-19.

This clone has more than one count but fewer than ten. The CDR3 spells CASTGQHSGNTIYF. The CDR3 nucleotides are TGTGCCAGTACAGGACAGCACTCTGGAAACACCATATATTTT. The chain is built from TRBV19 and TRBJ1-3, with D perhaps TRBD1 (6 bases). The ends were cut back, 7 bases at V and 0 bases at J, with 10 bases in the middle. This CDR3 region has 14 residues. From germline, CDR1 is LNHDA and CDR2 SQIVND (reference sequence).

The chain recombines TRBV5-1 with TRBJ1-6, with TRBD1 matching 9 bases. There are 14 residues in the CDR3. CDR1 is SGHRS and CDR2 is YFSETQ in the germline V gene. J gave up 6 bases and V 4 bases, and 2 bases lay outside the gene matches. The CDR3 DNA reads as TGCGCCAGCAGCACGGACAGGGGTAATTCACCCCTCCACTTT. Protein sequence: CASSTDRGNSPLHF.

The chain links TRBV23-1 to TRBJ1-1, with D tentatively TRBD1 (5 bases). TRBV23-1 is an ORF, with its function uncertain. The length of the CDR3 is 15 residues. V gave up 9 bases and J gave up 0 bases, with 17 bases separating them. The CDR3 bases are TGCGCCAGTCCCACACAGGTTCTTCTGAACACTGAAGCTTTCTTT. It specifies CASPTQVLLNTEAFF.

CDR3 nucleotides: TGTGCCAGCAGCCAATGGGCCACAGATACGCAGTATTTT. This translates into CASSQWATDTQYF. This chain links TRBV3-1 (or the pseudogene TRBV3-2) with TRBJ2-3; D gene ambiguous. In germline, CDR1 is LGHDT, CDR2 YNNKEL (reference sequence). V gave up 2 bases and J gave up 2 bases, with 5 bases separating them. The CDR3 length is 13 residues.

The rearrangement joins TRBV4-1 to TRBJ2-2, with a tentative D call TRBD1 (6 bases). The CDR3 is made up of 14 amino acids. From germline, CDR1 is MGHRA and CDR2 YSYEKL. The ends were cut back, 7 bases at V and 4 bases at J, with 13 bases in the middle. The CDR3 region is CASTKQGFTGELFF. As DNA, the CDR3 is TGCGCCAGCACCAAACAGGGTTTCACCGGGGAGCTGTTTTTT.

This clone was recorded many times. The chain carries TRBV9 and TRBJ1-3; 9 bases fit TRBD1. V gave up 5 bases and J gave up 8 bases; unmatched junction bases: 8. There are 14 residues in the CDR3. Per germline, CDR1 SGDLS and CDR2 YYNGEE. The CDR3 DNA reads as TGTGCCAGCAGACAGGGGGCTACCGAGGACACCATATATTTT. Its translation is CASRQGATEDTIYF.

This clone was seen more than once but under ten times. This chain connects TRBV2 to TRBJ1-1; D gene uncertain. The CDR3 spans 16 residues. CDR1 is SNHLY, CDR2 FYNNEI, per germline. Trimming removed 2 bases at V and 0 bases at J, with 13 bases between. The CDR3 region is CASSETGAVMNTEAFF. CDR3 nucleotides: TGTGCCAGCAGTGAAACGGGTGCGGTCATGAACACTGAAGCTTTCTTT.

J is TRBJ2-7 and V is TRBV5-1; 8 nucleotides match TRBD1. Trimming cost V 4 bases and J 5 bases; bases outside gene matches: 8. The CDR3 covers 14 residues. CDR1 is SGHRS, CDR2 YFSETQ, per germline. The DNA for the CDR3 is TGCGCCAGCAGCCCAGGGACGGACAGGGACGAGCAGTACTTC. Protein sequence: CASSPGTDRDEQYF. Full variable domain (missing parts from reference TRBV5-1 and TRBJ2-7): KAGVTQTPRYLIKTRGQQVTLSCSPISGHRSVSWYQQTPGQGLQFLFEYFSETQRNKGNFPGRFSGRQFSNSRSEMNVSTLELGDSALYLCASSPGTDRDEQYFGPGTRLTVT.

On this clone: The sample carries other DNA sequences with the same CDR3. The rearrangement uses TRBV6-1 and TRBJ1-5; D not resolved. The CDR3 is made up of 14 amino acids. V shed 3 bases and J shed 0 bases, with 6 bases lying between them. Germline-derived CDR1 and CDR2 are MNHNS and SASEGT. CDR3 in amino acids: CASSERDSNQPQHF. The CDR3 nucleotides are TGTGCCAGCAGTGAGAGGGATAGCAATCAGCCCCAGCATTTT.

The V and J genes are TRBV30 and TRBJ2-7; a weak D match, TRBD1 (8 bases). V dropped 3 bases and J dropped 2 bases, with 14 bases sitting between them. This CDR3 spans 14 amino acids. CDR1 GTSNPN and CDR2 SVGIG come from the germline V gene (reference sequence). The CDR3 DNA reads TGTGCCTGGAGACAGGGGGGGGGTACCTACGAGCAGTACTTC. Amino acids: CAWRQGGGTYEQYF.

V and J are TRBV5-4 and TRBJ2-7, with no clear D. The V end lost 1 base, the J end lost 6 bases, and 8 bases lay between the germline ends. The CDR3 spans 12 residues. Germline values: CDR1 SGHNT, CDR2 YYREEE (reference sequence). The chain's CDR3 is CASSLWAGEQYF. The CDR3 coding sequence is TGTGCCAGCAGCTTGTGGGCAGGCGAGCAGTACTTC.

The V call is TRBV7-2, the J call TRBJ2-2; the match to TRBD2 covers 10 bases. CDR1 is SGHTA and CDR2 is FQGNSA in the germline V gene. The CDR3 loop spans 17 amino acids. Trimming took 1 base from V and 6 from J; bases not matched to a gene: 8. DNA for the CDR3: TGTGCCAGCAGCTTAGGCTCTAGCGGGGGTCTTTCCGGGGAGCTGTTTTTT. It codes for CASSLGSSGGLSGELFF.